This TCR beta chain was found in a study of T cell changes during pregnancy in multiple sclerosis. Method: immunoSEQ multiplex PCR; TCRdb's copy keeps in-frame clones and lacks some. Of more than 65,000 clones in the sample, roughly 91% are singletons; the top ten hold over 0.8%. Germline values: CDR1 LGHNA, CDR2 YNFKEQ. V shed 3 bases, J shed 0 bases, and the junction held 8 bases outside the gene matches. The CDR3 is 18 amino acids. This rearrangement joins TRBV4-2 to TRBJ2-1; TRBD2 matches at 10 bases. The clonotype originates from a female donor with multiple sclerosis, enrolled in a pregnancy study. Sequencing was performed on peripheral blood, taken in the first trimester of pregnancy. CDR3 coding DNA: TGTGCCAGCAGCCAGGCTAGCGGGAGTCGACGCTCCTACAATGAGCAGTTCTTC. It translates to CASSQASGSRRSYNEQFF.